Listed below are T cell receptor beta chains from one sample, sequenced in a study of shared clonotypes between healthy human individuals. This table comes from immunoSEQ multiplex PCR, and its TCRdb copy is limited to in-frame clones, with some not included. The sample yields around 2.5 million clones, more than 85% seen once. Sequences were obtained from naive CD4+ T cells from PBMCs. The receptor source for this set is a man aged 18 to 29 in good health. Some clones in this sample may be carry-over from other donors' samples. The CDR3 runs from the conserved cysteine through the conserved F or W. The D gene is left open where the match is weak. Only some rows state a clone size, as once, few, many or a class for expanded clones.

>TRBJ1-4|-|TRBV2|-|14
TGTGCCAGCAGTCTCAGAACAACTAATGAAAAACTGTTTTTT
CASSLRTTNEKLFF
>TRBJ1-5|TRBD1|TRBV5-4|-|17
TGTGCCAGCAGCTTGGGAGGCGCGACAGGGGAAGGCCAGCCCCAGCATTTT
CASSLGGATGEGQPQHF
>TRBJ2-2|-|TRBV5-8|-|15
TGTGCCAGCAGCTTCGGACAGCTTCAGGGGGGGGAGCTGTTTTTT
CASSFGQLQGGELFF
>TRBJ2-7|TRBD1|TRBV11-2|few|16
TGTGCCAGCAGCTTACTCCGGGACAGGGGACCCTACGAGCAGTACTTC
CASSLLRDRGPYEQYF
>TRBJ2-1|-|TRBV29-1|-|16
TGCAGCGTTGAAGTGCTCGGGGGGCCTCTGAGCAATGAGCAGTTCTTC
CSVEVLGGPLSNEQFF
>TRBJ2-5|-|TRBV18|-|15
TGTGCCAGCTCACCATTTCAAACAGGAGGAAGGACCCAGTACTTC
CASSPFQTGGRTQYF
>TRBJ1-3|TRBD1|TRBV5-1|once|17
TGCGCCAGCAGCGACCCAGGAGGACAGGGGCACGGAAACACCATATATTTT
CASSDPGGQGHGNTIYF
>TRBJ2-7|-|TRBV7-2|-|13
TGTGCCAGCCGGACTGGTGGAAATGGCGAGCAGTACTTC
CASRTGGNGEQYF
>TRBJ2-1|TRBD2|TRBV14|-|16
TGTGCCAGCAGCCAAGCCAAGCGGGGAGACTACAATGAGCAGTTCTTC
CASSQAKRGDYNEQFF
>TRBJ2-1|TRBD2|TRBV30|-|15
TGTGCCTGGAGTGTATGGGACTACAAGCACAATGAGCAGTTCTTC
CAWSVWDYKHNEQFF
>TRBJ1-1|-|TRBV6-1|-|13
TGTGCCAGCAGCGAGAGCTTGGGCACTGAAGCTTTCTTT
CASSESLGTEAFF